What follows are 17 T cell receptor beta chains derived from one specimen sequenced in a study of CD8+CD57+ T cells in acquired aplastic anemia. TCR beta VDJ and CDR3 profiling used genomic DNA as template. TCRdb reprocessed the reads with MiXCR, giving one entry per CDR3 protein. Of just over 400,000 distinct CDR3 sequences in the sample, around 68% are singletons; the top ten hold less than 4%. Sequencing input: sorted CD4+, CD8+, or CD8+CD57+ T cells (not recorded which) from PBMCs. Receptors originate from a human donor in good health, serving as a control.

This clonotype was counted at least ten times. The chain combines TRBV2 with TRBJ1-5, with D possibly matching TRBD1 (5 bases). This CDR3 has 13 residues. V lost 8 bases to trimming and J lost 5 bases, with 13 bases between them. The germline gives CDR1 SNHLY, CDR2 FYNNEI. The CDR3 loop is CASRQQGYQPQHF. The DNA of the CDR3 is TGTGCCAGCCGGCAGCAGGGCTATCAGCCCCAGCATTTT.

The chain carries TRBV15 and TRBJ1-1; D is uncertain. The V gene's germline CDR1 is LNHNV and CDR2 YYDKDF (reference sequence). The V gene lost 0 bases and the J gene lost 7 bases, with 9 bases spanning the gap. The CDR3 extends over 13 amino acids. In DNA form, the CDR3 reads TGTGCCACCAGCAGAGATCGTATAGGTGAAGCTTTCTTT. Encoded protein: CATSRDRIGEAFF.

The chain links TRBV7-8 to TRBJ2-1; 11 bases map to TRBD2. From germline, CDR1 is SGHVS and CDR2 FQNEAQ. The CDR3 length is 17 residues. V gave up 2 bases and J gave up 0 bases; unmatched junction bases: 3. CDR3 region: CASSLTTSGDSYNEQFF. The CDR3 bases are TGTGCCAGCAGCTTAACGACTAGCGGGGACTCCTACAATGAGCAGTTCTTC.

On this clonotype itself: The junction departs from the called germline gene at one end, perhaps through a read error. The V and J genes are TRBV7-9 and TRBJ1-6, with unresolved D. CDR1 is SEHNR, CDR2 FQNEAQ, per germline (reference sequence). The CDR3 extends over 14 amino acids. The CDR3 reads CASSSQVTKSPLNF. For the CDR3, the DNA is TGTGCCAGCAGCAGCCAGGTCACAAAGTCGCCCCTCAACTTT.

A note on this clonotype: This CDR3 is missing its conserved last phenylalanine or tryptophan, likely due to a read error. The limits of the CDR3 on the DNA are not certain, so only TCRdb's listed CDR3 is given. The CDR3 loop reads CASSVGGANGYTFGS. The rearrangement links TRBV2 to TRBJ2-3; TRBD1 reflects the table's D call only, with no check against the DNA. Both ends counted, the CDR3 spans 15 residues. In germline, CDR1 is SNHLY, CDR2 FYNNEI.

This chain links TRBV20-1 with TRBJ2-7; the D gene is possibly TRBD2 (7 bases). The CDR3 has 13 residues. Germline assignment: CDR1 DFQATT and CDR2 SNEGSKA (reference sequence). V was pared by 3 bases and J by 7 bases, with 16 bases between. The CDR3 DNA sequence: TGCAGTGCTAGCCCCGCAAGGGGGGGGGAGCAGTACTTC. The encoded protein is CSASPARGGEQYF.

This clonotype was observed many times. The chain carries TRBV30 and TRBJ2-7; 9 bases agree with TRBD1. The ends lost 4 bases at V and 3 bases at J; junction bases unmatched: 4. There are 13 residues in the CDR3. The germline CDR1 and CDR2 sequences are GTSNPN and SVGIG (reference sequence). As DNA, the CDR3 is TGTGCCTGGACCGGGACAGGGTACTACGAGCAGTACTTC. It codes for CAWTGTGYYEQYF.

To note about this clonotype: The junction differs from germline at one of its ends, possibly a read error. The V call is TRBV7-2, the J call TRBJ1-2; D remains ambiguous. CDR1 SGHTA and CDR2 FQGNSA come from the germline V gene. This CDR3 spans 13 amino acids. The CDR3 here is CASSPQLTYTHYF. In DNA, the CDR3 is TGTGCCAGCAGCCCGCAGCTGACATATACGCACTATTTT.

This clonotype was seen repeatedly, ten times or more. The CDR3 region has the DNA TGTGCCAGCAGTTATGGATCGTTTCTAAGTAGGAACACTGAAGCTTTCTTT. This encodes CASSYGSFLSRNTEAFF. The chain carries TRBV6-2 or TRBV6-3 and TRBJ1-1; D not certain. V was clipped by 3 bases and J by 1 base, with 18 bases between them. This CDR3 contains 17 residues. The germline V gene encodes CDR1 MNHEY and CDR2 SVGEGT.

CDR3: CSADNPGTPYNEQFF. CDR3 in DNA: TGCAGTGCTGACAACCCCGGGACACCATACAATGAGCAGTTCTTC. The rearrangement links TRBV20-1 to TRBJ2-1; tentatively, D is TRBD1 (6 bases). Germline-derived CDR1 and CDR2 are DFQATT and SNEGSKA (reference sequence). V was clipped by 5 bases and J by 4 bases, with 18 bases between them. The length of the CDR3 is 15 residues.

In its sample, this clonotype was seen many times. The gene calls are TRBV14 and TRBJ2-1; D is unresolved. Trimming removed 1 base from V and 9 bases from J, with 10 bases in between. The CDR3 runs to 13 residues. In germline, CDR1 is SGHDN, CDR2 FVKESK. Written as DNA, the CDR3 is TGTGCCAGCAGCCAAGCGAGAGCAGGTGAGCAGTTCTTC. It encodes CASSQARAGEQFF.

In this sample, this clonotype turned up once. A read error is likely, as this CDR3 ends without the conserved phenylalanine or tryptophan. The limits of the CDR3 on the DNA are not certain, so only TCRdb's listed CDR3 is given. This chain uses TRBV2 with TRBJ1-2. The CDR3 extends over 15 residues, inclusive of both ends. CDR1 and CDR2 (germline): SNHLY, FYNNEI. The CDR3 loop reads CASSNVAGYGYTFAS.

This clonotype has just a few counts. This may stem from a read error, because a much larger clone lies one nucleotide away. The chain employs TRBV7-8 and TRBJ2-2, with D perhaps TRBD1 (5 bases). Trimming pared 1 base from V and 7 bases from J, leaving 10 bases between. Germline CDR1 SGHVS, CDR2 FQNEAQ. This CDR3 comprises 14 residues. The CDR3 sequence: CASSLGAGLGELFF. For the CDR3, the DNA is TGTGCCAGCAGCTTAGGCGCAGGGCTCGGGGAGCTGTTTTTT.

In its sample, this clonotype was seen many times. This chain connects TRBV6-4 to TRBJ2-1, with D tentatively TRBD2 (6 bases). Trimming pared 2 bases from V and 6 bases from J, leaving 11 bases between. Germline-derived CDR1 and CDR2 are MRHNA and SNTAGT. CDR3 length: 14 residues. CDR3 loop: CASSDTGTSNEQFF. CDR3 sequence (DNA): TGTGCCAGCAGTGACACCGGGACTTCCAATGAGCAGTTCTTC.

This clonotype was seen many times. The chain uses TRBV11-2 and TRBJ1-2, with 7 nucleotides matching TRBD1. CDR3 length: 15 amino acids. Germline-derived CDR1 and CDR2 are SGHAT and FQNNGV. The V and J ends lost 1 base and 4 bases, in that order; junction bases with no gene match: 6. As DNA, the CDR3 is TGTGCCAGCAGCTTAGCGGGGCAGGGGGTCTATGGCTACACCTTC. Its translation is CASSLAGQGVYGYTF.

CDR3 in amino acids: CSATPRGADHSPLHF. The CDR3 region has the DNA TGCAGTGCTACGCCCCGAGGCGCCGATCATTCACCCCTCCACTTT. J is TRBJ1-6 and V is TRBV20-1; no clear D gene. Germline-derived CDR1 and CDR2 are DFQATT and SNEGSKA (reference sequence). This CDR3 has 15 residues. Trimming pared 4 bases from V and 8 bases from J, leaving 18 bases between.

This clonotype came up many times. The chain has TRBV9 and TRBJ1-5; D unresolved. Deletions cut 4 bases from V and 7 bases from J, with 15 bases between. The germline V gene has CDR1 SGDLS and CDR2 YYNGEE. The CDR3 consists of 14 residues. CDR3 DNA sequence: TGTGCCAGCAGCCCAAGAGGAGATGTCCAGCCCCAGCATTTT. Amino acids: CASSPRGDVQPQHF. Full variable domain (outside the CDR3, taken from reference TRBV9 and TRBJ1-5): DSGVTQTPKHLITATGQRVTLRCSPRSGDLSVYWYQQSLDQGLQFLIQYYNGEERAKGNILERFSAQQFPDLHSELNLSSLELGDSALYFCASSPRGDVQPQHFGDGTRLSIL.